The 6 T cell receptor beta chains in this list originate from one sample, sequenced in a study of siplizumab effects on memory and regulatory T cells. Measured with immunoSEQ multiplex PCR; TCRdb has only the in-frame clones, and not every one. The table includes more than 95,000 clones, more than 85% detected once. Sequenced material: Tregs sorted from blood. All receptors come from a human donor in good health.

This clone was counted once. The gene calls are TRBV5-1 and TRBJ1-1, with D tentatively TRBD1 (6 bases). Trimming shortened V by 4 bases and J by 7 bases, and 17 bases separated the two germline ends. In germline, CDR1 is SGHRS, CDR2 YFSETQ. This CDR3 region has 14 residues. The CDR3 here is CASSDIGTKIEAFF. The DNA of the CDR3 is TGCGCCAGCAGCGATATCGGGACAAAGATTGAAGCTTTCTTT. Full variable domain (remainder filled in from reference TRBV5-1 and TRBJ1-1): KAGVTQTPRYLIKTRGQQVTLSCSPISGHRSVSWYQQTPGQGLQFLFEYFSETQRNKGNFPGRFSGRQFSNSRSEMNVSTLELGDSALYLCASSDIGTKIEAFFGQGTRLTVV.

This clone was observed a few times. The chain is built from TRBV5-4 and TRBJ2-5, with D tentatively TRBD2 (6 bases). Deletions cut 2 bases from V and 1 base from J, with 15 bases between. CDR3 size: 16 residues. Per the germline V gene, CDR1 is SGHNT and CDR2 is YYREEE (reference sequence). CDR3 protein: CASSFFVGGSQETQYF. CDR3 in DNA: TGTGCCAGCAGCTTTTTTGTGGGGGGTTCCCAAGAGACCCAGTACTTC.

The V gene is TRBV9, the J gene TRBJ1-6; 8 bases line up with TRBD1. Germline trimming cut 3 bases from V and 5 bases from J; bases unmatched to any gene: 4. Germline CDR1 is SGDLS and CDR2 is YYNGEE. The CDR3 extends over 15 amino acids. CDR3 in amino acids: CASSETGQDNSPLHF. The DNA of the CDR3 is TGTGCCAGCAGCGAGACGGGACAGGATAATTCACCCCTCCACTTT.

This rearrangement joins TRBV7-2 to TRBJ2-7, with TRBD1 identical over 8 bases. This CDR3 contains 14 residues. The V and J ends lost 5 bases and 6 bases, in that order; junction bases with no gene match: 9. Germline V gives CDR1 SGHTA, CDR2 FQGNSA. The CDR3 reads CASSLQGGSIEQYF. CDR3 DNA sequence: TGTGCCAGCAGCCTACAGGGGGGTTCAATCGAGCAGTACTTC.

The rearrangement uses TRBV11-3 and TRBJ1-3; no clear D. With 6 bases removed from V and 0 bases from J, the gap between germline ends came to 6 bases. The CDR3 covers 13 residues. From germline, CDR1 is SGHNT and CDR2 YENEEA. CDR3 nucleotides: TGTGCCAGCAGAAGGTCCTCTGGAAACACCATATATTTT. It codes for CASRRSSGNTIYF.

This clone was detected once. The gene calls are TRBV25-1 and TRBJ1-1; TRBD1 agrees at 7 bases. The junction had 5 bases not matched to a gene; V was cut back by 3 bases and J by 1 base. The length of the CDR3 is 15 residues. Germline V gives CDR1 MGHDK, CDR2 SYGVNS. The CDR3 region is CASSESRGENTEAFF. In DNA form, the CDR3 reads TGTGCCAGCAGTGAGTCCAGGGGGGAGAACACTGAAGCTTTCTTT.